The 32 T cell receptor beta chains reported below all come from one sample, sequenced in a study of blood T cell dynamics during melanoma immunotherapy. Time point here: week 3, after first cycle of checkpoint inhibitor. The protocol was immunoSEQ multiplex PCR, while the TCRdb copy is restricted to in-frame clones and leaves out a portion. The profile shows about 17,000 clones, roughly 85% of them singletons. The sequencing used blood, collected from a patient treated with checkpoint blockade. The receptors were gathered from a human donor with melanoma.

The V call is TRBV15, the J call TRBJ2-2; D could derive from TRBD1 or TRBD2 (5 bases each). The CDR3 covers 18 residues. CDR1 is LNHNV, CDR2 YYDKDF, per germline (reference sequence). The V end lost 0 bases, the J end lost 2 bases, and 16 bases lay between the germline ends. The DNA for the CDR3 is TGTGCCACCAGCAGAGATTCCTGGGGGTTCAGAAACACCGGGGAGCTGTTTTTT. It translates to CATSRDSWGFRNTGELFF. Based on the CDR3 plus reference TRBV15 and TRBJ2-2, the full variable domain is DAMVIQNPRYQVTQFGKPVTLSCSQTLNHNVMYWYQQKSSQAPKLLFHYYDKDFNNEADTPDNFQSRRPNTSFCFLDIRSPGLGDTAMYLCATSRDSWGFRNTGELFFGEGSRLTVL.

The gene calls are TRBV5-1 and TRBJ2-3; 10 bases map to TRBD2. Germline-derived CDR1 and CDR2 are SGHRS and YFSETQ. The CDR3 has 15 residues. The V and J ends lost 4 bases and 4 bases, in that order; junction bases with no gene match: 6. Here the CDR3 reads CASSGGTSDPDTQYF. CDR3 coding DNA: TGCGCCAGCAGCGGAGGGACTAGCGATCCAGATACGCAGTATTTT.

This rearrangement joins TRBV7-9 to TRBJ2-5, with D unclear. Trimming removed 6 bases at V and 3 bases at J, with 20 bases between. The CDR3 spans 16 residues. From germline, CDR1 is SEHNR and CDR2 FQNEAQ (reference sequence). The CDR3 protein is CASSYTSGQMEETQYF. For the CDR3, the DNA is TGTGCCAGCAGTTATACCTCCGGGCAGATGGAAGAGACCCAGTACTTC.

The rearrangement uses TRBV29-1 and TRBJ2-7, with 7 bases identical to TRBD2. This CDR3 has 15 amino acids. V lost 6 bases, J lost 4 bases, and 15 bases stayed unmatched. The germline V gene has CDR1 SQVTM and CDR2 ANQGSEA. The CDR3 spells CSVQDFTTSRYEQYF. The CDR3 nucleotides are TGCAGCGTCCAAGACTTTACGACTAGCCGATACGAGCAGTACTTC.

The rearrangement links TRBV6-1 to TRBJ1-3; no clear D gene. CDR3 length: 14 residues. Germline V lookup: CDR1 MNHNS, CDR2 SASEGT. The ends were cut back, 4 bases at V and 0 bases at J, with 7 bases in the middle. CDR3 amino acids: CASSAGDSGNTIYF. The CDR3 nucleotides are TGTGCCAGCAGTGCCGGGGACTCTGGAAACACCATATATTTT.

This clone was detected only once. The rearrangement joins TRBV19 to TRBJ2-7; the match to TRBD1 covers 9 bases. The J segment lost 3 bases and the V segment lost 1 base, leaving 1 base of the junction unmatched. The length of the CDR3 is 14 residues. CDR1 and CDR2 (germline): LNHDA, SQIVND (reference sequence). For the CDR3, the DNA is TGTGCCAGTAGTATAGGGACAGGGGTCTACGAGCAGTACTTC. Translation gives CASSIGTGVYEQYF.

V is TRBV27 and J is TRBJ1-4, with D possibly matching TRBD1 (5 bases). CDR1 is MNHEY, CDR2 SMNVEV, per germline (reference sequence). Trimming cost V 8 bases and J 12 bases, with 16 bases left between them. The CDR3 has 12 residues. The CDR3, as DNA: TGTGCCAGCCGGGCCTTGTGGGGGGAACTGTTTTTT. Its protein is CASRALWGELFF. Filled out from reference TRBV27 and TRBJ1-4, the complete variable domain reads EAQVTQNPRYLITVTGKKLTVTCSQNMNHEYMSWYRQDPGLGLRQIYYSMNVEVTDKGDVPEGYKVSRKEKRNFPLILESPSPNQTSLYFCASRALWGELFFGSGTQLSVL.

The rearrangement joins TRBV28 to TRBJ2-5, with 11 bases matching TRBD2. The CDR3 totals 16 residues. CDR1 is MDHEN, CDR2 SYDVKM, per germline. The junction had 4 bases not matched to a gene; V was cut back by 4 bases and J by 0 bases. The DNA of the CDR3 is TGTGCCAGCAGTTACCCTAGCGGGGGGTACCAAGAGACCCAGTACTTC. The encoded protein is CASSYPSGGYQETQYF.

V and J are TRBV18 and TRBJ2-1; 11 bases line up with TRBD2. The germline gives CDR1 KGHSH, CDR2 LQKENI. The CDR3 contains 16 residues. Losses at the gene ends were 0 bases for V and 3 bases for J; bases not matched to a gene: 1. The CDR3 reads CASSPPGLADYNEQFF. Here the CDR3 DNA reads TGTGCCAGCTCACCACCGGGACTAGCGGACTACAATGAGCAGTTCTTC.

The rearrangement uses TRBV5-6 and TRBJ2-4, with D uncertain. Trimming pared 2 bases from V and 9 bases from J, leaving 15 bases between. Germline V gene sequence: CDR1 SGHDT, CDR2 YYEEEE. This CDR3 spans 14 amino acids. CDR3 bases: TGTGCCAGCAGCTTTTCTCTCTACAAACCCATTCAGTACTTC. Translated: CASSFSLYKPIQYF.

This clone was detected a few times. The chain couples TRBV5-6 to TRBJ1-5; 9 bases are a match to TRBD1. CDR1 and CDR2 from the germline V gene are SGHDT and YYEEEE. After removal of 4 bases from V and 6 bases from J, the junction contained 5 bases not matched to a gene. The length of the CDR3 is 14 residues. Written as DNA, the CDR3 is TGTGCCAGCAGCCTGGGACAGGGAAGTCAGCCCCAGCATTTT. It is translated as CASSLGQGSQPQHF.

The count of this clone is one. The chain carries TRBV27 and TRBJ2-5; no clear D. The J call is uncertain, as TRBJ2-7 better fits the DNA end. The CDR3 extends over 13 amino acids. Germline V gene sequence: CDR1 MNHEY, CDR2 SMNVEV (reference sequence). CDR3 residues: CASSSSQSYEQYF. For the CDR3, the DNA is TGTGCCAGCAGTTCTTCACAGTCCTACGAGCAGTACTTC.

V gene TRBV28 combines with J gene TRBJ2-7; D uncertain. CDR3 length: 15 residues. Trimming left V 6 bases short and J 5 bases short, with 20 bases between. Germline V CDR1 and CDR2: MDHEN, SYDVKM. The CDR3 loop is CASSPPSSEFNEQYF. CDR3 in DNA: TGTGCCAGCAGCCCCCCCTCCTCCGAGTTTAACGAGCAGTACTTC.

The chain has TRBV19 and TRBJ1-1, with D perhaps TRBD1 (6 bases). Trimming took 0 bases from V and 1 from J, leaving 15 bases between them. This CDR3 has 17 residues. Germline CDR1 is LNHDA and CDR2 is SQIVND (reference sequence). CDR3 residues: CASSIDLRGGRNTEAFF. The DNA of the CDR3 is TGTGCCAGTAGTATAGATCTCAGGGGAGGCCGGAACACTGAAGCTTTCTTT.

The chain recombines TRBV5-1 with TRBJ1-1; TRBD1 aligns across 7 bases. CDR1 is SGHRS and CDR2 is YFSETQ in the germline V gene. Losses at the gene ends were 4 bases for V and 1 base for J; bases not matched to a gene: 10. CDR3 size: 16 residues. As DNA, the CDR3 is TGCGCCAGCAGCCCTTGGACAGGATATTCGAACACTGAAGCTTTCTTT. Translating it yields CASSPWTGYSNTEAFF.

This clone has a handful of counts. The CDR3: CASSGLASGELFF. CDR3 sequence (DNA): TGTGCCAGCAGTGGTCTAGCTTCCGGGGAGCTGTTTTTT. This chain links TRBV2 with TRBJ2-2, with D tentatively TRBD2 (5 bases). V lost 4 bases and J lost 6, with 9 bases in between. The CDR3 has 13 amino acids. The germline V gene has CDR1 SNHLY and CDR2 FYNNEI.

The V call is TRBV4-3, the J call TRBJ2-7, with 7 bases identical to TRBD1. CDR3 length: 14 residues. Germline loops: CDR1 LGHNA, CDR2 YSLEER. V shed 1 base and J 3 bases; nucleotides not matched to a gene: 3. DNA of the CDR3: TGCGCCAGCAGCCAAGCACAGGGGAACTACGAGCAGTACTTC. Protein: CASSQAQGNYEQYF.

V gene TRBV27 combines with J gene TRBJ1-5; D uncertain. CDR1 and CDR2 from the germline V gene are MNHEY and SMNVEV (reference sequence). The CDR3 extends over 13 amino acids. Deletions cut 0 bases from V and 4 bases from J, with 4 bases between. The CDR3 here is CASSLSRNQPQHF. The CDR3 coding sequence is TGTGCCAGCAGTTTATCGCGTAATCAGCCCCAGCATTTT.

This clone was observed a single time. This rearrangement joins TRBV27 to TRBJ2-1, with 10 bases that match TRBD2. The CDR3 sequence is 15 residues long. Germline CDR1 and CDR2: MNHEY and SMNVEV (reference sequence). Trimming cost V 6 bases and J 6 bases; bases outside gene matches: 8. CDR3: CASSPEREGGNEQFF. DNA for the CDR3: TGTGCCAGCAGCCCCGAGCGGGAGGGCGGCAATGAGCAGTTCTTC.

This chain's CDR3 is CASSDSSSGSYNEQFF. Here the CDR3 DNA reads TGTGCCAGCAGTGACTCGTCTAGCGGGAGCTACAATGAGCAGTTCTTC. The rearrangement links TRBV6-4 to TRBJ2-1, with TRBD2 identical over 10 bases. This CDR3 is 16 amino acids long. CDR1 is MRHNA, CDR2 SNTAGT, per germline. Trimming removed 0 bases from V and 3 bases from J; junction bases left unmatched: 2.

The gene calls are TRBV30 and TRBJ1-1; D uncertain. With 4 bases removed from V and 4 bases from J, the gap between germline ends came to 13 bases. This CDR3 is built from 13 residues. Germline-derived CDR1 and CDR2 are GTSNPN and SVGIG (reference sequence). CDR3 region: CAWIGSITTEAFF. The CDR3, as DNA: TGTGCCTGGATCGGCTCTATCACCACTGAAGCTTTCTTT.

This chain uses TRBV27 with TRBJ2-1; D remains ambiguous. The length of the CDR3 is 13 residues. V was trimmed by 3 bases and J by 3 bases, leaving 6 bases between them. Germline CDR1 MNHEY, CDR2 SMNVEV (reference sequence). This CDR3 reads CASSLGNYNEQFF. CDR3 nucleotide sequence: TGTGCCAGCAGTTTGGGCAACTACAATGAGCAGTTCTTC.

In DNA, the CDR3 is TGTGCCAGCAGTTACTCCTCCGGGGGAACCTACGAGCAGTACTTC. This gives the protein CASSYSSGGTYEQYF. The V call is TRBV6-5, the J call TRBJ2-5; tentative D call: TRBD2 (6 bases). The DNA end is more similar to TRBJ2-7, so the J call may be wrong. Germline CDR1 MNHEY, CDR2 SVGAGI. This CDR3 is built from 15 residues.

The V gene is TRBV28, the J gene TRBJ1-2, with 7 positions matching TRBD1. The CDR3 runs 16 residues. Germline loops: CDR1 MDHEN, CDR2 SYDVKM. V lost 5 bases and J lost 2; bases outside the gene matches: 11. The CDR3 DNA reads TGTGCCAGCAGTAGAACAGGGGATTTGGGGAACTATGGCTACACCTTC. Encoded protein: CASSRTGDLGNYGYTF.

The rearrangement uses TRBV14 and TRBJ1-3; D unclear. CDR3 size: 15 residues. V lost 1 base and J lost 0, with 7 bases in between. Germline assignment: CDR1 SGHDN and CDR2 FVKESK. CDR3 sequence: CASSQGHRSGNTIYF. The CDR3 nucleotides read TGTGCCAGCAGCCAAGGACACCGCTCTGGAAACACCATATATTTT. Using reference TRBV14 and TRBJ1-3 for the parts outside the CDR3, the full variable domain is EAGVTQFPSHSVIEKGQTVTLRCDPISGHDNLYWYRRVMGKEIKFLLHFVKESKQDESGMPNNRFLAERTGGTYSTLKVQPAELEDSGVYFCASSQGHRSGNTIYFGEGSWLTVV.

DNA of the CDR3: TGTGCCAGCAGTTTGGGGACAGGGGGCTGGGGGCTGTTTTTT. Translation: CASSLGTGGWGLFF. The rearrangement links TRBV28 to TRBJ1-4; 12 positions match TRBD1. CDR1 and CDR2 (germline): MDHEN, SYDVKM. The V segment lost 3 bases and the J segment 14 bases; nucleotides outside the gene matches: 7. The CDR3 sequence is 14 residues long.

The rearrangement links TRBV5-1 to TRBJ2-5; the D gene is possibly TRBD1 (6 bases). From germline, CDR1 is SGHRS and CDR2 YFSETQ. Trimming took 5 bases from V and 3 from J, leaving 8 bases between them. The CDR3 covers 12 residues. This CDR3 reads CASRPGEETQYF. CDR3 nucleotides: TGCGCCAGCAGACCAGGGGAAGAGACCCAGTACTTC. Full variable domain (remainder filled in from reference TRBV5-1 and TRBJ2-5): KAGVTQTPRYLIKTRGQQVTLSCSPISGHRSVSWYQQTPGQGLQFLFEYFSETQRNKGNFPGRFSGRQFSNSRSEMNVSTLELGDSALYLCASRPGEETQYFGPGTRLLVL.

The J gene is TRBJ2-1, the V gene TRBV30, with 8 bases fitting TRBD2. This CDR3 has 17 amino acids. V dropped 3 bases and J dropped 2; count of bases not matched to a gene: 12. Germline V CDR1 and CDR2: GTSNPN, SVGIG (reference sequence). CDR3 in DNA: TGTGCCTGGAGCGTTAGTTTTAGCGGGACTACCTACAATGAGCAGTTCTTC. Translated: CAWSVSFSGTTYNEQFF.

The chain links TRBV18 to TRBJ1-1; D possibly corresponds to TRBD1 (5 bases). Germline V CDR1 and CDR2: KGHSH, LQKENI. The ends were cut back, 3 bases at V and 8 bases at J, with 16 bases in the middle. CDR3 length: 14 residues. The CDR3 coding sequence is TGTGCCAGCTCACCCGGGACTTCGGCCCGGGAAGCTTTCTTT. This gives the protein CASSPGTSAREAFF.

The J gene is TRBJ2-7, the V gene TRBV7-3; 8 bases line up with TRBD1. The CDR3 totals 14 residues. Germline trimming cut 5 bases from V and 2 bases from J; bases unmatched to any gene: 5. Germline CDR1 SGHTA, CDR2 FQGTGA. The CDR3 DNA reads as TGTGCCAGCAGCAAGGACAGGGACCCCTACGAGCAGTACTTC. It is translated as CASSKDRDPYEQYF.

The chain has TRBV15 and TRBJ2-7, with 9 nucleotides matching TRBD2. This CDR3 has 16 residues. Germline-derived CDR1 and CDR2 are LNHNV and YYDKDF (reference sequence). The ends lost 0 bases at V and 6 bases at J; junction bases unmatched: 9. CDR3 in amino acids: CATSRDWESSGTEQYF. As DNA, the CDR3 is TGTGCCACCAGCAGAGATTGGGAGTCTAGCGGGACCGAGCAGTACTTC.

The rearrangement joins TRBV28 to TRBJ2-1; 10 nucleotides line up with TRBD2. Germline V gene data show CDR1 as MDHEN and CDR2 as SYDVKM. The CDR3 contains 16 residues. The V segment lost 2 bases and the J segment 2 bases; nucleotides outside the gene matches: 3. CDR3 sequence: CASSLPGLAAYNEQFF. CDR3 DNA: TGTGCCAGCAGTTTACCCGGACTAGCGGCCTACAATGAGCAGTTCTTC.